The 16 T cell receptor beta chains below all came from one sample that was sequenced in a study of T cell repertoires in cytomegalovirus infection. TCRdb independently ran MiXCR on the reads; one entry per CDR3 protein. The table includes more than 400,000 distinct CDR3 sequences, around 27% detected once. Sequencing was done on a sample of PBMCs. These receptor sequences come from a human donor in good health (CMV status not recorded). Some clones in this sample may be carry-over from other donors' samples.

Ten or more counts support this clonotype. V is TRBV7-2 and J is TRBJ2-2, with 7 bases identical to TRBD2. This CDR3 has 14 amino acids. CDR1 is SGHTA, CDR2 FQGNSA, per germline. J was trimmed by 0 bases and V by 6 bases; bases with no gene match: 1. The CDR3 coding sequence is TGTGCCAGCAGGGCGGGGGCGAACACCGGGGAGCTGTTTTTT. It is translated as CASRAGANTGELFF.

The rearrangement joins TRBV2 to TRBJ1-4; no definite D call. Trimming stripped 5 bases from V and 6 bases from J, with 19 bases between. This CDR3 spans 16 amino acids. Germline assignment: CDR1 SNHLY and CDR2 FYNNEI. As DNA, the CDR3 is TGTGCCAGCAGTCCCCAAGTCAGGCGGTGGGATGAAAAACTGTTTTTT. This codes for CASSPQVRRWDEKLFF.

The J gene is TRBJ2-1, the V gene TRBV24-1, with TRBD2 matching over 10 bases. CDR1 is KGHDR, CDR2 SFDVKD, per germline. V dropped 1 base and J dropped 2; count of bases not matched to a gene: 1. The length of the CDR3 is 16 residues. This chain's CDR3 is CATSDFTSGAYNEQFF. CDR3 sequence (DNA): TGTGCCACCAGTGATTTTACTAGCGGGGCCTACAATGAGCAGTTCTTC.

The gene calls are TRBV7-7 and TRBJ1-4; no definite D call. The germline V and J ends were trimmed by 3 bases and 5 bases, with 7 bases remaining between them. CDR3 size: 13 residues. CDR1 is SSHAT and CDR2 is FNYEAQ in the germline V gene (reference sequence). This CDR3 reads CASSLGMNEKLFF. The CDR3 DNA reads TGTGCCAGCAGCTTGGGGATGAATGAAAAACTGTTTTTT. Supplemented by reference TRBV7-7 and TRBJ1-4, the full variable domain reads GAGVSQSPRYKVTKRGQDVTLRCDPISSHATLYWYQQALGQGPEFLTYFNYEAQPDKSGLPSDRFSAERPEGSISTLTIQRTEQRDSAMYRCASSLGMNEKLFFGSGTQLSVL.

The chain combines TRBV20-1 with TRBJ2-5, with 7 bases that match TRBD2. J lost 5 bases, V lost 0 bases, and 9 bases had no gene match. This CDR3 is 15 amino acids long. The germline gives CDR1 DFQATT, CDR2 SNEGSKA (reference sequence). The CDR3 coding sequence is TGCAGTGCTAGAGAGATTCGGCAGGGAGGGGAGACCCAGTACTTC. It yields the protein CSAREIRQGGETQYF.

The rearrangement joins TRBV12-3 or TRBV12-4 to TRBJ2-7, with D tentatively TRBD1 (5 bases). Trimming left V 0 bases short and J 3 bases short, with 12 bases between. The CDR3 has 15 residues. CDR3 sequence reads: CASSLARRQIYEQYF. The DNA for the CDR3 is TGTGCCAGCAGTTTAGCGCGTAGACAGATCTACGAGCAGTACTTC.

This clonotype was found a few times. The genes are TRBV7-2 and TRBJ2-2; 14 nucleotides match TRBD2. The V and J ends lost 5 bases and 5 bases, in that order; junction bases with no gene match: 4. Germline V gives CDR1 SGHTA, CDR2 FQGNSA. This CDR3 spans 16 amino acids. In DNA, the CDR3 is TGTGCCAGCAGCACGACTAGCGGGAGGGCGACCGGGGAGCTGTTTTTT. This encodes CASSTTSGRATGELFF.

The sample holds a few counts of this clonotype. V gene TRBV11-2 combines with J gene TRBJ2-1; TRBD2 matches at 9 bases. Germline loops: CDR1 SGHAT, CDR2 FQNNGV. The V gene end was trimmed by 6 bases and the J gene end by 5 bases; junction bases not matched to a gene: 8. This CDR3 has 15 amino acids. The CDR3: CASRGLAGYNNEQFF. The DNA for the CDR3 is TGTGCCAGCAGGGGCCTAGCGGGGTACAACAATGAGCAGTTCTTC.

This clonotype has a handful of counts. The chain joins TRBV6-2 or TRBV6-3 to TRBJ1-3; D may be TRBD1 (5 bases). The CDR3 covers 14 residues. Per the germline V gene, CDR1 is MNHEY and CDR2 is SVGEGT. Trimming took 5 bases from V and 3 from J, leaving 11 bases between them. CDR3 DNA: TGTGCCAGCAGTCGGGACTCATATGGAAACACCATATATTTT. This sequence encodes CASSRDSYGNTIYF.

This clonotype was counted between two and nine times. V and J are TRBV27 and TRBJ2-7; 7 bases map to TRBD2. CDR3 length equals 15 residues. J gave up 5 bases and V 2 bases, and 9 bases lay outside the gene matches. CDR1 and CDR2 from the germline V gene are MNHEY and SMNVEV (reference sequence). Here the CDR3 DNA reads TGTGCCAGCAGTTTACTTAGGGCGGGAGCCGACGAGCAGTACTTC. It specifies CASSLLRAGADEQYF.

The chain links TRBV5-4 to TRBJ2-2, with a weak D call TRBD2 (6 bases). Trimming cost V 7 bases and J 1 base, with 17 bases left between them. The CDR3 runs 16 residues. Per the germline V gene, CDR1 is SGHNT and CDR2 is YYREEE (reference sequence). In nucleotides, the CDR3 is TGTGCCAGCTCTACTCTTTGGGGACTGAACACCGGGGAGCTGTTTTTT. This gives the protein CASSTLWGLNTGELFF.

This clonotype was detected only a few times. This chain joins TRBV7-8 and TRBJ1-1; D call uncertain. The CDR3 totals 12 residues. The germline V gene encodes CDR1 SGHVS and CDR2 FQNEAQ. Trimming left V 6 bases short and J 0 bases short, with 5 bases between. CDR3 region: CASRLMNTEAFF. CDR3 nucleotide sequence: TGTGCCAGCAGACTGATGAACACTGAAGCTTTCTTT.

This clonotype was observed a few times. The genes are TRBV20-1 and TRBJ2-5; 8 bases match TRBD2. V dropped 6 bases and J dropped 2; count of bases not matched to a gene: 11. CDR3 length: 15 amino acids. Germline assignment: CDR1 DFQATT and CDR2 SNEGSKA (reference sequence). The CDR3 protein is CSAAPLAGQQETQYF. The DNA of the CDR3 is TGCAGTGCCGCCCCCCTAGCGGGCCAACAAGAGACCCAGTACTTC.

There are many counts of this clonotype. The J gene is TRBJ2-3, the V gene TRBV7-6, with 12 bases aligning to TRBD2. CDR3 size: 18 residues. Germline loops: CDR1 SGHVS, CDR2 FNYEAQ. The ends lost 4 bases at V and 5 bases at J; junction bases unmatched: 13. CDR3 DNA: TGTGCCAGCAGCTACGACCACCCTAGCGGGAGGGCCCAAGATACGCAGTATTTT. Protein sequence: CASSYDHPSGRAQDTQYF.

This clonotype was observed a handful of times. The V gene is TRBV6-2 or TRBV6-3, the J gene TRBJ2-7; D possibly matches TRBD1 or TRBD2 (5 bases each). CDR1 is MNHEY and CDR2 is SVGEGT in the germline V gene. The CDR3 has 18 amino acids. V was shortened by 5 bases and J by 1 base, with 24 bases between the two germline ends. The CDR3 loop reads CASSLRDERPVVSYEQYF. The CDR3 nucleotides read TGTGCCAGCAGTCTCCGGGACGAACGTCCTGTGGTTTCCTACGAGCAGTACTTC.

In its sample, this clonotype was seen a few times. The chain carries TRBV6-2 or TRBV6-3 and TRBJ2-7, with D possibly being TRBD1 (5 bases). The length of the CDR3 is 14 residues. The V end lost 6 bases, the J end lost 2 bases, and 14 bases lay between the germline ends. CDR1 MNHEY and CDR2 SVGEGT come from the germline V gene. In DNA form, the CDR3 reads TGTGCCAGCAGGACCGATGGGGCTACCTACGAGCAGTACTTC. This gives the protein CASRTDGATYEQYF.